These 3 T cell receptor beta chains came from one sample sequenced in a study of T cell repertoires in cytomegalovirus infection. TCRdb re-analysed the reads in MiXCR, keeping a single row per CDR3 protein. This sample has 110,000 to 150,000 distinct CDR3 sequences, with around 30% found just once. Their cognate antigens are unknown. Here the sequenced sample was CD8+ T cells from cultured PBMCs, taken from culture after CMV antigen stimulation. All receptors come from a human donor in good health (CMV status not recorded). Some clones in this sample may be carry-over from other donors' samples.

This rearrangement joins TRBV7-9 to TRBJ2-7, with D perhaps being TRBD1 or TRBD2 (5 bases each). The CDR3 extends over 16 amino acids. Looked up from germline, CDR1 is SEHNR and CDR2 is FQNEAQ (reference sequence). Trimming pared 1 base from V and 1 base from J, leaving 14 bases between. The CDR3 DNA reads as TGTGCCAGCAGCTTAGTTTCCGGGGCTGGATCCTACGAGCAGTACTTC. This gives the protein CASSLVSGAGSYEQYF.

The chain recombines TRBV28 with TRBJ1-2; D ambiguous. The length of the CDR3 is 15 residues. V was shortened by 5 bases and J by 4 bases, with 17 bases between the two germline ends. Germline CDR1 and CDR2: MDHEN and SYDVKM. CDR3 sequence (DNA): TGTGCCAGCAGTCCTCCGGGGTTGGGTATCTATGGCTACACCTTC. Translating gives CASSPPGLGIYGYTF.

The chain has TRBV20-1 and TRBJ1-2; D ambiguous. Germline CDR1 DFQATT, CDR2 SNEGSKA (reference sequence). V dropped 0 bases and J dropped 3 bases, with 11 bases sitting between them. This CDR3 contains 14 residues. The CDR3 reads CSARDPGQDYGYTF. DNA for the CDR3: TGCAGTGCTAGAGATCCCGGGCAGGACTATGGCTACACCTTC.